This TCR beta chain stems from a study of T-cell memory formation after mild COVID-19. Findings and limits, study-wide: A subset of responding clones appeared in pre-infection memory, suggesting cross-reactive memory joined.

TCRdb processed the 5' RACE reads anew with MiXCR; each CDR3 protein has one entry. The sample includes 500,000 to 550,000 distinct CDR3 sequences, roughly 22% of them seen just once. This clonotype has only a few counts. As yet, its antigen is unknown. Germline CDR1 SEHNR, CDR2 FQNEAQ (reference sequence). CDR3 length equals 16 residues. Germline trimming cut 5 bases from V and 1 base from J; bases unmatched to any gene: 7. This receptor was taken from an adult woman who had mild COVID-19 (a few samples of this study predate the infection). Cell type and time point are not known. Input material: PBMCs or a T cell subset sorted from them (not recorded which). The gene calls are TRBV7-9 and TRBJ2-3; TRBD2 aligns across 9 bases. Here the CDR3 reads CASSTWTSERTDTQYF. CDR3 DNA: TGTGCCAGCAGCACGTGGACTAGCGAGCGCACAGATACGCAGTATTTT.